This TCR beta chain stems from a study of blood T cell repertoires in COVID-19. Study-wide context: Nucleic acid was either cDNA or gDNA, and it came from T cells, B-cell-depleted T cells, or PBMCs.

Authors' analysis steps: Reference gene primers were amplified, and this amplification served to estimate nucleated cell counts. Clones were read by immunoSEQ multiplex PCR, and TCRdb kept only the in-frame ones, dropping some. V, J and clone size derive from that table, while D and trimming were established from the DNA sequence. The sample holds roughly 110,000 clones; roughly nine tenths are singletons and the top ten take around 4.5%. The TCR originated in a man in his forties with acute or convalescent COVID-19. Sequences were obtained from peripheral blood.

This chain's CDR3 is CASSQAWALDYEQYF. As DNA, the CDR3 is TGTGCCAGCAGCCAAGCCTGGGCGTTGGACTACGAGCAGTACTTC. The chain uses TRBV3-1 (or the pseudogene TRBV3-2) and TRBJ2-7; D is uncertain. This CDR3 contains 15 residues. The V and J ends lost 1 base and 3 bases respectively, with 13 bases between them. Looked up from germline, CDR1 is LGHDT and CDR2 is YNNKEL (reference sequence).